Each of the 17 T cell receptor beta chains below was sequenced from the same sample in a study of CXCR3-negative and CXCR3-positive naive CD8 T cells. Each TRB cDNA library was prepared by 5' RACE (with UMI labels). Following a re-call of the 5' RACE reads, TCRdb has one entry per CDR3 protein and lacks DNA. The sample includes some 130,000 distinct CDR3 sequences. Source material: naive CXCR3- CD8+ T cells from blood. Subset of the sample: CD45RO-CCR7+CD27+CD95- naive CD8+ T cells lacking CXCR3 (TNR3-). These receptors came from a human donor in good health. Some clones in this sample may be carry-over from other donors' samples.

The genes are TRBV11-2 and TRBJ1-1. Germline values: CDR1 SGHAT, CDR2 FQNNGV. The CDR3 covers 13 residues. The CDR3 sequence is CASSFDLNTEAFF.

The chain is built from TRBV29-1 and TRBJ1-1; with no DNA, the TCRdb D assignment of TRBD1 cannot be verified. The CDR3 consists of 12 residues. Germline CDR1 and CDR2: SQVTM and ANQGSEA. The CDR3: CSVAGGSTEAFF.

The V call is TRBV3-1, the J call TRBJ1-2. This CDR3 comprises 13 residues. Per germline, CDR1 LGHDT and CDR2 YNNKEL (reference sequence). The CDR3: CASSQDHRGGYTF.

The chain uses TRBV9 and TRBJ2-1. The germline gives CDR1 SGDLS, CDR2 YYNGEE. The length of the CDR3 is 17 residues. The CDR3 region is CASSVGALAGIYNEQFF. Looking up the rest from reference TRBV9 and TRBJ2-1 gives the full variable domain: DSGVTQTPKHLITATGQRVTLRCSPRSGDLSVYWYQQSLDQGLQFLIQYYNGEERAKGNILERFSAQQFPDLHSELNLSSLELGDSALYFCASSVGALAGIYNEQFFGPGTRLTVL.

The V gene is TRBV29-1, the J gene TRBJ2-1; the D call of TRBD1 rests on TCRdb alone, since no DNA is present to check it. This CDR3 region has 13 residues. Per germline, CDR1 SQVTM and CDR2 ANQGSEA. The chain's CDR3 is CSVEWTDYNEQFF.

This chain connects TRBV28 to TRBJ2-1; absent DNA, TCRdb's TRBD2 call cannot be checked. Germline CDR1 reads MDHEN; CDR2 reads SYDVKM. The CDR3 length is 15 residues. The CDR3 here is CASSFRGLPSNEQFF. The variable domain in full, completed from reference TRBV28 and TRBJ2-1, reads DVKVTQSSRYLVKRTGEKVFLECVQDMDHENMFWYRQDPGLGLRLIYFSYDVKMKEKGDIPEGYSVSREKKERFSLILESASTNQTSMYLCASSFRGLPSNEQFFGPGTRLTVL.

This chain connects TRBV29-1 to TRBJ2-1; TCRdb outputs TRBD1, but without DNA this stays unchecked. Looked up from germline, CDR1 is SQVTM and CDR2 is ANQGSEA. The length of the CDR3 is 15 residues. CDR3 residues: CSVDSGTLRGNEQFF.

This CDR3 reads CASKGPGEQYF. The chain recombines TRBV12-3 or TRBV12-4 with TRBJ2-7; TCRdb's assignment of TRBD1 cannot be checked, as there is no DNA. The CDR3 is 11 residues long.

V is TRBV7-3 and J is TRBJ2-1; TCRdb's assignment of TRBD1 cannot be checked, as there is no DNA. Germline V lookup: CDR1 SGHTA, CDR2 FQGTGA. This CDR3 contains 12 residues. CDR3 loop: CASGQGGNEQFF.

The chain links TRBV19 to TRBJ2-2. Germline V gives CDR1 LNHDA, CDR2 SQIVND (reference sequence). The CDR3 is made up of 13 amino acids. CDR3 loop: CAILNRITGELFF.

V usage is TRBV7-2 and J usage is TRBJ2-3; TCRdb reports TRBD2, a call that lacks DNA to check it against. CDR3 size: 16 residues. Germline values: CDR1 SGHTA, CDR2 FQGNSA. The CDR3 loop is CASSLPGLAGADTQYF.

V gene TRBV7-3 combines with J gene TRBJ2-3; TCRdb lists TRBD2, though no DNA is available to test this call. The CDR3 spans 13 residues. Germline-derived CDR1 and CDR2 are SGHTA and FQGTGA. The chain's CDR3 is CASSRTSVDTQYF.

This chain connects TRBV7-2 to TRBJ2-7; TCRdb indicates TRBD1, and absent DNA this call remains unverified. This CDR3 comprises 12 residues. Per the germline V gene, CDR1 is SGHTA and CDR2 is FQGNSA. This CDR3 is CASSAGGHEQYF.

The rearrangement joins TRBV29-1 to TRBJ2-7; the D gene TCRdb calls, TRBD1, cannot be checked with no DNA. The CDR3 runs to 17 residues. Germline CDR1 SQVTM, CDR2 ANQGSEA. This CDR3 is CSVEDPNDQGIPYEQYF.

This chain joins TRBV11-1 and TRBJ2-7; TCRdb returns TRBD1, unconfirmable since there is no DNA. Germline values: CDR1 SGHAT, CDR2 FQDESV (reference sequence). The length of the CDR3 is 21 residues. The CDR3 here is CASSPYVLRDAANGHPYEQYF.

Here the CDR3 reads CASSNPGTSGNSYEQYF. This rearrangement joins TRBV7-6 to TRBJ2-7; lacking DNA, the TRBD2 call made by TCRdb goes unchecked. The CDR3 has 17 amino acids. Germline V gives CDR1 SGHVS, CDR2 FNYEAQ.

The J gene is TRBJ2-7, the V gene TRBV24-1. Looked up from germline, CDR1 is KGHDR and CDR2 is SFDVKD. This CDR3 contains 13 residues. CDR3 protein: CATTEGWSYEQYF.